A single sample is the source of the 6 T cell receptor beta chains below, sequenced in a study of T cells after posttransplantation cyclophosphamide. Methotrexate plus calcineurin inhibitor accompanied controls' myeloablative marrow transplants; sampling was 1 year later. Measured with immunoSEQ multiplex PCR; TCRdb has only the in-frame clones, and not every one. The top ten clones hold about 27% of a sample with 17,000 or so clones, roughly 85% of them seen once. The material sequenced was PBMCs, taken after allogeneic stem cell transplant with calcineurin inhibitor and methotrexate. The receptors stem from a female patient aged 18-29 years who received an allogeneic stem cell transplant from an unrelated donor, was CMV-positive, and had acute and chronic GVHD. Some T cells may originate from the graft donor.

The chain links TRBV19 to TRBJ1-1, with unresolved D. The CDR3 covers 12 residues. CDR1 is LNHDA, CDR2 SQIVND, per germline (reference sequence). Trimming removed 3 bases from V and 7 bases from J, with 9 bases in between. The CDR3 region has the DNA TGTGCCAGTAGTATTTTTCCACATGAAGCTTTCTTT. This translates into CASSIFPHEAFF.

The chain recombines TRBV5-1 with TRBJ2-3; D possibly corresponds to TRBD2 (5 bases). Germline CDR1 and CDR2: SGHRS and YFSETQ. The CDR3 is made up of 15 amino acids. The ends were cut back, 2 bases at V and 1 base at J, with 11 bases in the middle. CDR3: CASSFGNVRTDTQYF. The CDR3 DNA sequence: TGCGCCAGCAGCTTCGGGAACGTACGCACAGATACGCAGTATTTT.

This chain joins TRBV5-1 and TRBJ2-7; 11 nucleotides agree with TRBD2. The CDR3 is 16 amino acids. Per the germline V gene, CDR1 is SGHRS and CDR2 is YFSETQ. Trimming cost V 3 bases and J 1 base; bases outside gene matches: 6. The CDR3 bases are TGCGCCAGCAGCTATACTAGCGGGAGTAGGTCCTACGAGCAGTACTTC. Protein sequence: CASSYTSGSRSYEQYF.

The chain carries TRBV9 and TRBJ2-1, with TRBD2 identical over 11 bases. This CDR3 is built from 15 residues. Germline V gives CDR1 SGDLS, CDR2 YYNGEE. With 3 bases clipped from V and 8 bases from J, the junction kept 7 bases outside the gene matches. CDR3 coding DNA: TGTGCCAGCAGCGCCGGACTAGCGGGTGGATATGAGCAGTTCTTC. It encodes CASSAGLAGGYEQFF.

This chain links TRBV28 with TRBJ2-7; 9 bases are shared with TRBD1. The germline gives CDR1 MDHEN, CDR2 SYDVKM. The CDR3 contains 18 residues. Trimming cost V 5 bases and J 0 bases; bases outside gene matches: 14. CDR3 sequence reads: CASSTTGGSGESSYEQYF. The CDR3 DNA sequence: TGTGCCAGCAGTACTACAGGGGGCAGCGGCGAGAGCTCCTACGAGCAGTACTTC.

The CDR3 DNA is TGTGCCTGCGACAGGTTTGACTCCTACGAGCAGTACTTC. Translated: CACDRFDSYEQYF. The gene calls are TRBV30 and TRBJ2-7, with D possibly being TRBD1 (6 bases). CDR1 is GTSNPN and CDR2 is SVGIG in the germline V gene (reference sequence). V was pared by 6 bases and J by 0 bases, with 12 bases between. The CDR3 covers 13 residues.